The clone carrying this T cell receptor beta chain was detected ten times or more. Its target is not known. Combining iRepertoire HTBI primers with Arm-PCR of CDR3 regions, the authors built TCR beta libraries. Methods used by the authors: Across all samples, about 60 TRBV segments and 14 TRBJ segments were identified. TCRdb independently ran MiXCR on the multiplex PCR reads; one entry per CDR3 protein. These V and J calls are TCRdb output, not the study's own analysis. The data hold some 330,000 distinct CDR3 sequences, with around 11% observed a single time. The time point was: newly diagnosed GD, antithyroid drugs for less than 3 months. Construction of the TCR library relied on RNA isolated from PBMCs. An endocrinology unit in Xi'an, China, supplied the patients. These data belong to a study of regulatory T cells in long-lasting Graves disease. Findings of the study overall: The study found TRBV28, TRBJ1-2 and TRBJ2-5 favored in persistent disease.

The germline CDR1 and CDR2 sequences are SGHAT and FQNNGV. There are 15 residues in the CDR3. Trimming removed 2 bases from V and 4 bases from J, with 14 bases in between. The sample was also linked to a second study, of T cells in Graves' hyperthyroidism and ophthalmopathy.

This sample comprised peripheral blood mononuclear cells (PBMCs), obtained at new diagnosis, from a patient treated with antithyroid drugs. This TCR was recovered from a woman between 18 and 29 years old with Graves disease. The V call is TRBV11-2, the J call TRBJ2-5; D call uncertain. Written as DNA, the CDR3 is TGTGCCAGCAGCTTAAAGGGTCTCCTGGGAGAGACCCAGTACTTC. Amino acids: CASSLKGLLGETQYF.